This TCR beta chain was obtained from a study of cytomegalovirus exposure and HLA in healthy donors. Study-level points and caveats: Confirmation in vitro established that a few CMV-associated chains were specific for CMV antigens. The authors enumerated some 160 TCR beta chains as linked to cytomegalovirus.

This CDR3 contains 15 residues. The germline gives CDR1 SGHTA, CDR2 FQGNSA. Trimming removed 2 bases from V and 5 bases from J; junction bases left unmatched: 7. In the PCR, 60 Vbeta and 13 Jbeta primers were used. This table comes from immunoSEQ multiplex PCR, and its TCRdb copy is limited to in-frame clones, with some not included. The sample carries 180,000 or so clones, roughly 85% recorded once. Note on this clone: Its antigen remains unidentified.

Sequenced: PBMCs. The source is a man over 45 in good health and CMV-seropositive. The chain couples TRBV7-2 to TRBJ2-5, with 8 bases lining up with TRBD2. The CDR3 protein is CASSLLGRGGETQYF. The CDR3 nucleotides read TGTGCCAGCAGCTTATTAGGCCGGGGGGGGGAGACCCAGTACTTC.